The 32 T cell receptor beta chains below all came from one sample that was sequenced in a study of cytomegalovirus exposure and HLA in healthy donors. PCR employed 60 Vbeta and 13 Jbeta primers. TCRdb's table, derived via immunoSEQ multiplex PCR, lists solely in-frame clones and lacks some. This table has about 130,000 clones, 80% appearing once. Sequenced: PBMCs. Source of these receptors: a middle-aged man in good health and CMV-seronegative.

V gene TRBV2 combines with J gene TRBJ2-2; 7 bases match TRBD1. V shed 6 bases, J shed 0 bases, and the junction held 4 bases outside the gene matches. In germline, CDR1 is SNHLY, CDR2 FYNNEI. This CDR3 is built from 15 residues. The CDR3 loop is CASSLQGTNTGELFF. CDR3 DNA: TGTGCCAGCAGCCTACAGGGGACGAACACCGGGGAGCTGTTTTTT. The entire variable domain, with the rest obtained from reference TRBV2 and TRBJ2-2, is as follows: EPEVTQTPSHQVTQMGQEVILRCVPISNHLYFYWYRQILGQKVEFLVSFYNNEISEKSEIFDDQFSVERPDGSNFTLKIRSTKLEDSAMYFCASSLQGTNTGELFFGEGSRLTVL.

J is TRBJ2-5 and V is TRBV29-1; 7 bases match TRBD2. CDR3 length: 13 residues. From germline, CDR1 is SQVTM and CDR2 ANQGSEA. Losses at the gene ends were 8 bases for V and 3 bases for J; bases not matched to a gene: 9. DNA for the CDR3: TGCAGCTTGGCGTGGGGGAGGGAAGAGACCCAGTACTTC. As protein: CSLAWGREETQYF.

The chain has TRBV4-1 and TRBJ1-2, with 8 bases fitting TRBD1. The V gene's germline CDR1 is MGHRA and CDR2 YSYEKL. V shed 0 bases and J 8 bases; nucleotides not matched to a gene: 11. The CDR3 is 16 residues long. The chain's CDR3 is CASSQDWDRNLLGYTF. CDR3 DNA: TGCGCCAGCAGCCAAGATTGGGACAGGAATTTATTGGGCTACACCTTC.

This clone appeared once. The chain carries TRBV29-1 and TRBJ2-7, with 9 positions matching TRBD1. V was pared by 6 bases and J by 1 base, with 7 bases of the junction left unmatched. This CDR3 comprises 14 residues. Per the germline V gene, CDR1 is SQVTM and CDR2 is ANQGSEA. CDR3 DNA: TGCAGCGTAACGGGACAGGGAGGTTCCTACGAGCAGTACTTC. Translation: CSVTGQGGSYEQYF.

CDR3 sequence reads: CASSLSLSVYGYTF. The DNA for the CDR3 is TGTGCCAGCAGCTTATCTTTGAGCGTCTACGGCTACACCTTC. The chain joins TRBV11-2 to TRBJ1-2, with D unclear. V was cut by 2 bases and J by 8 bases, with 15 bases left in between. This CDR3 comprises 14 residues. Germline V gene sequence: CDR1 SGHAT, CDR2 FQNNGV.

The chain carries TRBV29-1 and TRBJ2-1; D is uncertain. Trimming stripped 4 bases from V and 0 bases from J, with 13 bases between. The CDR3 extends over 15 amino acids. Germline V lookup: CDR1 SQVTM, CDR2 ANQGSEA. The CDR3 nucleotides read TGCAGCGTTGGTGCAGGATCGAGCTCCTACAATGAGCAGTTCTTC. The encoded protein is CSVGAGSSSYNEQFF.

The rearrangement joins TRBV6-5 to TRBJ1-6; the D is unclear. The germline CDR1 and CDR2 sequences are MNHEY and SVGAGI. This CDR3 is 15 amino acids long. V lost 6 bases and J 7 bases, leaving 16 bases between the germline ends. In nucleotides, the CDR3 is TGTGCCAGCAGACGCCAGGCGCTCGCAAATTCACCCCTCCACTTT. As protein: CASRRQALANSPLHF.

This chain uses TRBV30 with TRBJ1-1; 8 bases agree with TRBD1. J was trimmed by 0 bases and V by 5 bases; bases with no gene match: 2. The CDR3 loop spans 13 amino acids. The germline V gene encodes CDR1 GTSNPN and CDR2 SVGIG (reference sequence). The CDR3 region is CAWDRGMNTEAFF. DNA for the CDR3: TGTGCCTGGGACAGGGGAATGAACACTGAAGCTTTCTTT.

The J gene is TRBJ1-3, the V gene TRBV7-2; 7 nucleotides line up with TRBD1. The ends lost 7 bases at V and 2 bases at J; junction bases unmatched: 14. Germline V gene data show CDR1 as SGHTA and CDR2 as FQGNSA. The length of the CDR3 is 17 residues. The CDR3 reads CASTFTGEVWAGNTIYF. For the CDR3, the DNA is TGTGCCAGCACCTTCACAGGGGAAGTCTGGGCTGGAAACACCATATATTTT.

The chain employs TRBV30 and TRBJ2-2; D is uncertain. Germline V CDR1 and CDR2: GTSNPN, SVGIG (reference sequence). The CDR3 runs to 14 residues. V lost 2 bases, J lost 4 bases, and 11 bases lay in between. CDR3 in DNA: TGTGCCTGGAGTCATGGGCTGGGCACCGGGGAGCTGTTTTTT. It translates to CAWSHGLGTGELFF.

Comment on this clone: This CDR3 is also generated by other DNA sequences in the sample. The gene calls are TRBV18 and TRBJ2-7; 11 bases agree with TRBD1. CDR1 and CDR2 (germline): KGHSH, LQKENI. The CDR3 consists of 14 residues. V lost 3 bases, J lost 3 bases, and 1 base stayed unmatched. This CDR3 reads CASSPGTGGYEQYF. The CDR3 DNA is TGTGCCAGCTCACCCGGGACAGGGGGCTACGAGCAGTACTTC.

The chain links TRBV5-4 to TRBJ2-4; D may be TRBD2 (6 bases). Germline assignment: CDR1 SGHNT and CDR2 YYREEE (reference sequence). The V end lost 3 bases, the J end lost 0 bases, and 10 bases lay between the germline ends. The CDR3 loop spans 15 amino acids. CDR3 coding DNA: TGTGCCAGCAGCTCGGCGGAGGGAGCCAAAAACATTCAGTACTTC. Translating gives CASSSAEGAKNIQYF.

The chain has TRBV14 and TRBJ1-1, with a weak D call TRBD1 (5 bases). Per the germline V gene, CDR1 is SGHDN and CDR2 is FVKESK. Trimming removed 2 bases from V and 9 bases from J, with 10 bases in between. The CDR3 loop spans 12 amino acids. CDR3 DNA: TGTGCCAGCAGCCAACAGGGAAGGAAAGCTTTCTTT. Encoded protein: CASSQQGRKAFF.

The chain carries TRBV6-1 and TRBJ1-5, with D unresolved. The CDR3 contains 15 residues. Germline V lookup: CDR1 MNHNS, CDR2 SASEGT. V lost 3 bases to trimming and J lost 9 bases, with 18 bases between them. The CDR3 sequence: CASSEAAGADWPQHF. Written as DNA, the CDR3 is TGTGCCAGCAGTGAGGCAGCTGGAGCCGATTGGCCCCAGCATTTT.

CDR3 sequence reads: CASSYSQVMNTEAFF. As DNA, the CDR3 is TGTGCCAGCAGTTACTCACAAGTCATGAACACTGAAGCTTTCTTT. The chain combines TRBV6-5 with TRBJ1-1, with D unclear. V shed 0 bases and J shed 0 bases, with 8 bases lying between them. Germline V lookup: CDR1 MNHEY, CDR2 SVGAGI. The CDR3 extends over 15 amino acids.

This chain joins TRBV2 and TRBJ2-3; D is perhaps TRBD1 (5 bases). CDR3 size: 15 residues. V lost 8 bases to trimming and J lost 0 bases, with 15 bases between them. Germline V gives CDR1 SNHLY, CDR2 FYNNEI. The CDR3, as DNA: TGTGCCAGCGAGAGGACAAGTATTAGCACAGATACGCAGTATTTT. It specifies CASERTSISTDTQYF.

The chain links TRBV4-1 to TRBJ2-3, with TRBD2 identical over 7 bases. The CDR3 is 16 residues long. CDR1 MGHRA and CDR2 YSYEKL come from the germline V gene. The junction had 8 bases not matched to a gene; V was cut back by 5 bases and J by 0 bases. The CDR3 bases are TGCGCCAGCAGCTTGACCAAAGCGGGGAGCACAGATACGCAGTATTTT. It specifies CASSLTKAGSTDTQYF.

Only a few counts were recorded for this clone. This rearrangement joins TRBV6-1 to TRBJ2-5, with TRBD2 identical over 12 bases. This CDR3 is built from 16 residues. V lost 2 bases to trimming and J lost 5 bases; unmatched junction nucleotides: 6. Looked up from germline, CDR1 is MNHNS and CDR2 is SASEGT. The CDR3 DNA reads TGTGCCAGCAGTGAACAGACTAGCGGGGGCTCGGAGACCCAGTACTTC. Translation: CASSEQTSGGSETQYF.

This clone was found a few times. The J gene is TRBJ1-2, the V gene TRBV30; D might be TRBD1 (5 bases). Trimming stripped 4 bases from V and 1 base from J, with 13 bases between. Germline CDR1 is GTSNPN and CDR2 is SVGIG (reference sequence). The CDR3 length is 14 residues. Here the CDR3 DNA reads TGTGCCTGGACCACAGGCTCACTTAACTATGGCTACACCTTC. Protein product: CAWTTGSLNYGYTF.

This chain uses TRBV7-2 with TRBJ2-5; the match to TRBD2 covers 7 bases. Germline assignment: CDR1 SGHTA and CDR2 FQGNSA. The CDR3 runs to 16 residues. Trimming at V came to 6 bases and at J to 5 bases, leaving 15 bases not matched to a gene. The CDR3: CASRKPPGSGWETQYF. The CDR3 nucleotides read TGTGCCAGCAGAAAACCTCCGGGTAGCGGGTGGGAGACCCAGTACTTC.

The rearrangement joins TRBV27 to TRBJ1-1; D remains unclear. Trimming stripped 1 base from V and 1 base from J, with 7 bases between. The CDR3 spans 14 residues. From germline, CDR1 is MNHEY and CDR2 SMNVEV (reference sequence). CDR3 residues: CASSLLGQNTEAFF. The CDR3 DNA reads TGTGCCAGCAGTTTATTGGGCCAGAACACTGAAGCTTTCTTT.

This sequence joins TRBV6-5 and TRBJ1-1, with 7 bases identical to TRBD1. The CDR3 has 13 residues. V lost 4 bases and J lost 8; bases outside the gene matches: 7. Per the germline V gene, CDR1 is MNHEY and CDR2 is SVGAGI. The CDR3 spells CASSSYTQGEAFF. In DNA, the CDR3 is TGTGCCAGCAGTTCCTACACACAGGGGGAAGCTTTCTTT.

This rearrangement joins TRBV15 to TRBJ2-5, with 9 nucleotides matching TRBD1. Germline lookup yields CDR1 LNHNV and CDR2 YYDKDF (reference sequence). CDR3 size: 14 residues. V gave up 1 base and J gave up 5 bases; unmatched junction bases: 2. CDR3 protein: CATSRGGQGETQYF. For the CDR3, the DNA is TGTGCCACCAGCAGAGGAGGACAGGGGGAGACCCAGTACTTC. The full variable domain, with the rest looked up from reference TRBV15 and TRBJ2-5, is DAMVIQNPRYQVTQFGKPVTLSCSQTLNHNVMYWYQQKSSQAPKLLFHYYDKDFNNEADTPDNFQSRRPNTSFCFLDIRSPGLGDTAMYLCATSRGGQGETQYFGPGTRLLVL.

This sequence joins TRBV5-1 and TRBJ2-3, with no clear D. The CDR3 is 12 amino acids. V shed 4 bases and J shed 4 bases, with 7 bases lying between them. Germline V gene sequence: CDR1 SGHRS, CDR2 YFSETQ. This CDR3 reads CASSPPADTQYF. The CDR3 region has the DNA TGCGCCAGCAGCCCCCCTGCAGATACGCAGTATTTT.

The chain has TRBV20-1 and TRBJ2-1, with unresolved D. There are 11 residues in the CDR3. Germline-derived CDR1 and CDR2 are DFQATT and SNEGSKA (reference sequence). V lost 1 base and J 10 bases, leaving 8 bases between the germline ends. The CDR3 coding sequence is TGCAGTGCTAGAGTGGCGGTCGAGCAGTTCTTC. This encodes CSARVAVEQFF.

The CDR3 sequence: CASSQEWTGEEKQYF. The CDR3 DNA reads TGCGCCAGCAGCCAAGAATGGACCGGGGAGGAGAAGCAGTACTTC. The chain couples TRBV4-1 to TRBJ2-7; tentative D call: TRBD2 (6 bases). Germline V gives CDR1 MGHRA, CDR2 YSYEKL. Trimming took off 0 bases at V and 8 bases at J, with 17 bases between the two ends. The CDR3 runs to 15 residues.

The rearrangement uses TRBV2 and TRBJ1-3; D remains unclear. The CDR3 length is 15 residues. CDR1 is SNHLY, CDR2 FYNNEI, per germline. V gave up 4 bases and J gave up 0 bases, with 10 bases separating them. In nucleotides, the CDR3 is TGTGCCAGCAGTGCAGGTCTGATCTCTGGAAACACCATATATTTT. Translated: CASSAGLISGNTIYF.

The rearrangement uses TRBV7-3 and TRBJ2-1; 13 bases agree with TRBD2. Trimming removed 5 bases from V and 8 bases from J; junction bases left unmatched: 6. The germline V gene encodes CDR1 SGHTA and CDR2 FQGTGA. This CDR3 region has 15 residues. The CDR3 nucleotides are TGTGCCAGCAGCCCCCGGACTAGCGGGAGCTATGAGCAGTTCTTC. This codes for CASSPRTSGSYEQFF.

The chain joins TRBV5-1 to TRBJ2-1, with a weak D call TRBD2 (5 bases). V was shortened by 1 base and J by 1 base, with 6 bases between the two germline ends. Germline CDR1 SGHRS, CDR2 YFSETQ. This CDR3 has 14 residues. In DNA, the CDR3 is TGCGCCAGCAGCTTGAGCGGATCCTACAATGAGCAGTTCTTC. This gives the protein CASSLSGSYNEQFF.

The V and J genes are TRBV6-6 and TRBJ2-3; D call uncertain. The CDR3 extends over 13 amino acids. V was pared by 0 bases and J by 4 bases, with 5 bases between. Germline CDR1 and CDR2: MNHNY and SVGAGI (reference sequence). The CDR3 DNA is TGTGCCAGCAGTTACTCGAGCGCAGATACGCAGTATTTT. This translates into CASSYSSADTQYF.

The rearrangement uses TRBV5-1 and TRBJ1-2, with TRBD1 matching 9 bases. The CDR3 consists of 13 residues. V was clipped by 4 bases and J by 4 bases; unmatched bases: 2. Germline V lookup: CDR1 SGHRS, CDR2 YFSETQ. This CDR3 reads CASSRGQGYGYTF. Here the CDR3 DNA reads TGCGCCAGCAGCAGGGGACAGGGCTATGGCTACACCTTC.

V is TRBV28 and J is TRBJ2-7; perhaps TRBD2 as D (7 bases). The CDR3 length is 13 residues. The V end lost 2 bases, the J end lost 4 bases, and 9 bases lay between the germline ends. Germline V gene data show CDR1 as MDHEN and CDR2 as SYDVKM. CDR3 bases: TGTGCCAGCAGTTTAAGGGGGGGGTACGAGCAGTACTTC. The encoded protein is CASSLRGGYEQYF.